These T cell receptor beta chains were read from a single sample in a study of cytomegalovirus exposure and HLA in healthy donors. Some clones are missing from TCRdb's copy, which holds only in-frame ones; the method was immunoSEQ multiplex PCR. This table holds roughly 100,000 clones, nearly 70% found once. Sample: PBMCs. The receptors here all came from a woman between 50 and 59 years old in good health and CMV-seropositive. Each CDR3 is given with its conserved first and last residue. The D gene is left open where the match is weak. Only some rows state a clone size, as once, few, many or a class for expanded clones.

D gene: .
J gene: TRBJ2-2
clone size: few
V gene: TRBV28
CDR3 length: 15
CDR3 DNA: TGTGCCAGCAATCAACAGGGACCGAGGACCGGGGAGCTGTTTTTT
CDR3 protein: CASNQQGPRTGELFF

D gene: TRBD2
J gene: TRBJ2-5
clone size: .
V gene: TRBV28
CDR3 length: 16
CDR3 DNA: TGTGCCAGCAGCTCCCTAGCGGGAGGCTGGGGAAAGACCCAGTACTTC
CDR3 protein: CASSSLAGGWGKTQYF

D gene: .
J gene: TRBJ2-2
clone size: .
V gene: TRBV6-4
CDR3 length: 14
CDR3 DNA: TGTGCCAGCAGTGACGAGGGGGAAGGCGGGGAGCTGTTTTTT
CDR3 protein: CASSDEGEGGELFF

D gene: TRBD2
J gene: TRBJ2-1
clone size: .
V gene: TRBV7-3
CDR3 length: 19
CDR3 DNA: TGTGCCAGCAGCTTTTGGGGACTAGCGGGAGGTTGGGGGAACAATGAGCAGTTCTTC
CDR3 protein: CASSFWGLAGGWGNNEQFF

D gene: .
J gene: TRBJ1-2
clone size: .
V gene: TRBV29-1
CDR3 length: 11
CDR3 DNA: TGCAGCGTCGGGGGAGGGGGTGGCTACACCTTC
CDR3 protein: CSVGGGGGYTF

D gene: .
J gene: TRBJ2-5
clone size: few
V gene: TRBV9
CDR3 length: 15
CDR3 DNA: TGTGCCAGCAGCGTAAGAGGAGACCCCTGGGAGACCCAGTACTTC
CDR3 protein: CASSVRGDPWETQYF

D gene: .
J gene: TRBJ1-4
clone size: .
V gene: TRBV5-1
CDR3 length: 14
CDR3 DNA: TGCGCCAGCAGCTTGGCAGGAGGGAATGAAAAACTGTTTTTT
CDR3 protein: CASSLAGGNEKLFF

D gene: .
J gene: TRBJ2-1
clone size: .
V gene: TRBV21-1
CDR3 length: 13
CDR3 DNA: TGTGCCAGCAGCAAAGCGCGCTACAATGAGCAGTTCTTC
CDR3 protein: CASSKARYNEQFF

D gene: TRBD2
J gene: TRBJ2-7
clone size: .
V gene: TRBV7-9
CDR3 length: 12
CDR3 DNA: TGTGCCAGCAGCTTAGGGACTAGGGAGCAGTACTTC
CDR3 protein: CASSLGTREQYF

D gene: .
J gene: TRBJ2-3
clone size: .
V gene: TRBV14
CDR3 length: 13
CDR3 DNA: TGTGCCACCCGCCTAGTGAACACAGATACGCAGTATTTT
CDR3 protein: CATRLVNTDTQYF

D gene: TRBD1
J gene: TRBJ2-7
clone size: .
V gene: TRBV7-9
CDR3 length: 15
CDR3 DNA: TGTTCCAGCAGGATCGACAGGGGCAGCTCCTACGAGCAGTACTTC
CDR3 protein: CSSRIDRGSSYEQYF

D gene: .
J gene: TRBJ1-5
clone size: .
V gene: TRBV6-1
CDR3 length: 15
CDR3 DNA: TGTGCCAGCAGTGAGAGGATTGGGTCTCAATCAGCCCAGCATTTT
CDR3 protein: CASSERIGSQSAQHF

D gene: TRBD2
J gene: TRBJ2-3
clone size: once
V gene: TRBV27
CDR3 length: 17
CDR3 DNA: TGTGCCAGCAGTCCAACTCGACTAGCGGGAGATGCAGATACGCAGTATTTT
CDR3 protein: CASSPTRLAGDADTQYF

D gene: TRBD2
J gene: TRBJ2-7
clone size: .
V gene: TRBV28
CDR3 length: 18
CDR3 DNA: TGTGCCAGCAGAACCGACCTGACTAGCGGGAGAGGAATAGGGGAGCAGTACTTC
CDR3 protein: CASRTDLTSGRGIGEQYF

D gene: TRBD1
J gene: TRBJ1-2
clone size: few
V gene: TRBV28
CDR3 length: 15
CDR3 DNA: TGTGCCAGCACTCCCGTGCTTGGGACAGTCTATGGCTACACCTTC
CDR3 protein: CASTPVLGTVYGYTF

D gene: TRBD1
J gene: TRBJ1-1
clone size: .
V gene: TRBV7-6
CDR3 length: 15
CDR3 DNA: TGTGCCAGCAGCCCCCGGACAGGTCTGAACACTGAAGCTTTCTTT
CDR3 protein: CASSPRTGLNTEAFF

D gene: .
J gene: TRBJ1-1
clone size: .
V gene: TRBV9
CDR3 length: 15
CDR3 DNA: TGTGCCAGCAGCGGCCCGGGTTGGGGGGGCACTGAAGCTTTCTTT
CDR3 protein: CASSGPGWGGTEAFF

D gene: TRBD1
J gene: TRBJ1-1
clone size: .
V gene: TRBV29-1
CDR3 length: 13
CDR3 DNA: TGCAGCGCCTCCTCCGGGACAGGGGCTGAAGCTTTCTTT
CDR3 protein: CSASSGTGAEAFF

D gene: .
J gene: TRBJ2-1
clone size: once
V gene: TRBV11-3
CDR3 length: 14
CDR3 DNA: TGTGCCAGCAGTGCCGGGGGACTTGCGACGGAGCAGTTCTTC
CDR3 protein: CASSAGGLATEQFF

D gene: TRBD2
J gene: TRBJ2-7
clone size: few
V gene: TRBV5-1
CDR3 length: 15
CDR3 DNA: TGCGCCAGCAGCCCACGGACTAGCGGGGGCCTCGAGCAGTACTTC
CDR3 protein: CASSPRTSGGLEQYF

D gene: TRBD1
J gene: TRBJ1-4
clone size: .
V gene: TRBV28
CDR3 length: 15
CDR3 DNA: TGTGCCAGCAGTTCCCCGACAGGGGGTGGTGAAAAACTGTTTTTT
CDR3 protein: CASSSPTGGGEKLFF

D gene: .
J gene: TRBJ2-1
clone size: .
V gene: TRBV6-6
CDR3 length: 15
CDR3 DNA: TGTGCCAGCAGTCCCGACTGGCGCTCCTACAATGAGCAGTTCTTC
CDR3 protein: CASSPDWRSYNEQFF

D gene: TRBD1
J gene: TRBJ2-1
clone size: few
V gene: TRBV7-3
CDR3 length: 15
CDR3 DNA: TGTGCCAGCAGCTCTGACAGGGGGGGGTACAATGAGCAGTTCTTC
CDR3 protein: CASSSDRGGYNEQFF

D gene: TRBD1
J gene: TRBJ2-5
clone size: .
V gene: TRBV29-1
CDR3 length: 12
CDR3 DNA: TGCAGCGCTGGACAGGTGCCAGAGACCCAGTACTTC
CDR3 protein: CSAGQVPETQYF

D gene: .
J gene: TRBJ2-7
clone size: .
V gene: TRBV30
CDR3 length: 12
CDR3 DNA: TGTGCCTGGAGCCTCGCAGTTTACGAGCAGTACTTC
CDR3 protein: CAWSLAVYEQYF

D gene: TRBD1
J gene: TRBJ1-3
clone size: once
V gene: TRBV5-1
CDR3 length: 16
CDR3 DNA: TGCGCCAGCAGCCTAAGGGGACAGGGCTCTGGAAACACCATATATTTT
CDR3 protein: CASSLRGQGSGNTIYF

D gene: .
J gene: TRBJ1-2
clone size: once
V gene: TRBV5-5
CDR3 length: 13
CDR3 DNA: TGTGCCAGCAGCTTGGGGGAGGTGAATGGCTACACCTTC
CDR3 protein: CASSLGEVNGYTF

D gene: .
J gene: TRBJ2-5
clone size: few
V gene: TRBV28
CDR3 length: 13
CDR3 DNA: TGTGCCAGCAGTACAGACGTTCCAGAGACCCAGTACTTC
CDR3 protein: CASSTDVPETQYF

D gene: TRBD1
J gene: TRBJ2-3
clone size: few
V gene: TRBV7-2
CDR3 length: 15
CDR3 DNA: TGTGCCAGCAGCCACCCGGGACAGGGCTTCGATACGCAGTATTTT
CDR3 protein: CASSHPGQGFDTQYF

D gene: .
J gene: TRBJ2-3
clone size: few
V gene: TRBV27
CDR3 length: 15
CDR3 DNA: TGTGCCAGCAGTTTGGCAGGGTCCCGCACAGATACGCAGTATTTT
CDR3 protein: CASSLAGSRTDTQYF